Listed here is a single TCR beta chain. The data belong to a study of shared clonotypes between healthy human individuals. Profiling relied on immunoSEQ multiplex PCR, and the TCRdb table lists in-frame clones only, not all of them. The table includes about 1.5 million clones, 98% detected once. This TCR came from a man younger than 45 in good health. Material: naive CD4+ T cells sorted from blood. As for subset: CD45RA+ positively selected.

Here the CDR3 reads CASRGSGARTNEKLFF. CDR3 bases: TGTGCCAGCAGGGGGTCGGGGGCCCGAACTAATGAAAAACTGTTTTTT. J is TRBJ1-4 and V is TRBV27; the D gene is possibly TRBD1 (6 bases). Germline CDR1 MNHEY, CDR2 SMNVEV (reference sequence). V lost 6 bases and J 1 base, leaving 15 bases between the germline ends. This CDR3 has 16 residues. The whole variable domain, filled in from reference TRBV27 and TRBJ1-4, reads EAQVTQNPRYLITVTGKKLTVTCSQNMNHEYMSWYRQDPGLGLRQIYYSMNVEVTDKGDVPEGYKVSRKEKRNFPLILESPSPNQTSLYFCASRGSGARTNEKLFFGSGTQLSVL.